The present TCR beta chain was sequenced within a study of long-term antiretroviral therapy in people with HIV. CDR3 length: 16 amino acids. Germline lookup yields CDR1 LNHDA and CDR2 SQIVND (reference sequence). V was pared by 5 bases and J by 5 bases, with 19 bases between. Assay version v3.0 of immunoSEQ was used, and it was run at survey level. Sequencing efforts were directed toward about 35,000-55,000 T-cell genomes per sample. Produced via immunoSEQ multiplex PCR; TCRdb's table is partial and in-frame only. The sample lists 25,000 to 35,000 clones, approximately 95% occurring once. The study used samples holding about 1-10 million cryopreserved PBMC before DNA extraction.

Specimen: unsorted PBMCs, collected 5.3 years after starting antiretroviral therapy. The chain couples TRBV19 to TRBJ2-1; the D is unclear. The receptor was isolated from a man in his fifties or sixties with HIV. The CDR3, as DNA: TGTGCCAGTAGTGCCGACCAGCAGAGTGCAAACAATGAGCAGTTCTTC. Its translation: CASSADQQSANNEQFF.